Following are 10 T cell receptor beta chains from one sample sequenced in a study of technical replicates of blood from several donors. Produced via immunoSEQ multiplex PCR; TCRdb's table is partial and in-frame only. The sample has about 84,000 clones, 85% to 95% seen once. The material sequenced was T cells isolated from PBMCs. These receptors came from a human donor in good health.

The rearrangement joins TRBV18 to TRBJ1-1; D gene uncertain. The CDR3 is 15 amino acids. The V end was cut by 1 base, the J end by 2 bases, with 11 bases between. The germline V gene has CDR1 KGHSH and CDR2 LQKENI. CDR3 sequence: CASSPRVTGNTEAFF. CDR3 bases: TGTGCCAGCTCACCACGAGTAACTGGTAACACTGAAGCTTTCTTT.

The chain is built from TRBV5-1 and TRBJ2-1, with 9 bases identical to TRBD2. The germline gives CDR1 SGHRS, CDR2 YFSETQ. CDR3 size: 14 residues. V shed 2 bases, J shed 6 bases, and the junction held 3 bases outside the gene matches. The CDR3 sequence is CASSFSGGVNEQFF. Here the CDR3 DNA reads TGCGCCAGCAGCTTTAGCGGGGGTGTCAATGAGCAGTTCTTC.

The V call is TRBV27, the J call TRBJ2-3, with a possible D match to TRBD2 (6 bases). Per germline, CDR1 MNHEY and CDR2 SMNVEV (reference sequence). The CDR3 has 15 residues. Trimming left V 7 bases short and J 4 bases short, with 18 bases between. In DNA form, the CDR3 reads TGTGCCAGCACTTTGGGAGGCTCCAACTCAGATACGCAGTATTTT. Translating gives CASTLGGSNSDTQYF.

This clone turned up a few times. The V gene is TRBV5-8, the J gene TRBJ1-1; D is uncertain. V was shortened by 2 bases and J by 7 bases, with 9 bases between the two germline ends. CDR1 is SGHTS, CDR2 YDEGEE, per germline. CDR3 length: 12 residues. The CDR3 here is CASSFGIDEAFF. The CDR3 DNA follows: TGTGCCAGCAGCTTTGGCATCGATGAAGCTTTCTTT.

V and J are TRBV30 and TRBJ2-3; D gene uncertain. This CDR3 has 14 amino acids. Germline V gene lookup returns CDR1 GTSNPN and CDR2 SVGIG (reference sequence). V lost 3 bases, J lost 4 bases, and 14 bases lay in between. As DNA, the CDR3 is TGTGCCTGGAGGGTGGGCACCTCCGCAGATACGCAGTATTTT. Translation: CAWRVGTSADTQYF. Full variable domain (missing parts from reference TRBV30 and TRBJ2-3): SQTIHQWPATLVQPVGSPLSLECTVEGTSNPNLYWYRQAAGRGLQLLFYSVGIGQISSEVPQNLSASRPQDRQFILSSKKLLLSDSGFYLCAWRVGTSADTQYFGPGTRLTVL.

Regarding this clone: Other nucleotide sequences from this sample produce the same CDR3. This rearrangement joins TRBV9 to TRBJ1-2; 7 bases are a match to TRBD1. V shed 3 bases, J shed 6 bases, and the junction held 11 bases outside the gene matches. Looked up from germline, CDR1 is SGDLS and CDR2 is YYNGEE. The CDR3 covers 15 residues. The CDR3 loop is CASSETPAGGNGYTF. CDR3 nucleotide sequence: TGTGCCAGCAGCGAGACCCCGGCAGGGGGAAATGGCTACACCTTC.

V gene TRBV6-1 combines with J gene TRBJ2-7; D is possibly TRBD2 (7 bases). Trimming pared 1 base from V and 0 bases from J, leaving 13 bases between. The CDR3 length is 16 residues. Germline V lookup: CDR1 MNHNS, CDR2 SASEGT. CDR3 nucleotide sequence: TGTGCCAGCAGTGAAGAGGGAGGGGGGGGCTCCTACGAGCAGTACTTC. The encoded protein is CASSEEGGGGSYEQYF.

V gene TRBV4-1 combines with J gene TRBJ1-2, with a weak D call TRBD1 (5 bases). The CDR3 runs to 17 residues. V was cut by 0 bases and J by 4 bases, with 18 bases left in between. Germline loops: CDR1 MGHRA, CDR2 YSYEKL. The CDR3 reads CASSQEDGQGGFYGYTF. DNA of the CDR3: TGCGCCAGCAGCCAAGAGGACGGCCAGGGAGGTTTCTATGGCTACACCTTC.

This clone was counted a single time. V is TRBV4-1 and J is TRBJ1-5; D ambiguous. The CDR3 loop spans 14 amino acids. CDR1 MGHRA and CDR2 YSYEKL come from the germline V gene. Trimming took 5 bases from V and 5 from J, leaving 13 bases between them. The chain's CDR3 is CASSSQRGDQPQHF. CDR3 nucleotides: TGCGCCAGCAGCTCTCAACGGGGTGATCAGCCCCAGCATTTT.

This clone is a singleton in its sample. The chain couples TRBV28 to TRBJ2-7; D is uncertain. V lost 3 bases, J lost 3 bases, and 12 bases lay in between. Germline lookup yields CDR1 MDHEN and CDR2 SYDVKM. The CDR3 is 14 amino acids. The CDR3, as DNA: TGTGCCAGCAGTTTCCCCCGCGGTGTCTACGAGCAGTACTTC. Translation gives CASSFPRGVYEQYF.